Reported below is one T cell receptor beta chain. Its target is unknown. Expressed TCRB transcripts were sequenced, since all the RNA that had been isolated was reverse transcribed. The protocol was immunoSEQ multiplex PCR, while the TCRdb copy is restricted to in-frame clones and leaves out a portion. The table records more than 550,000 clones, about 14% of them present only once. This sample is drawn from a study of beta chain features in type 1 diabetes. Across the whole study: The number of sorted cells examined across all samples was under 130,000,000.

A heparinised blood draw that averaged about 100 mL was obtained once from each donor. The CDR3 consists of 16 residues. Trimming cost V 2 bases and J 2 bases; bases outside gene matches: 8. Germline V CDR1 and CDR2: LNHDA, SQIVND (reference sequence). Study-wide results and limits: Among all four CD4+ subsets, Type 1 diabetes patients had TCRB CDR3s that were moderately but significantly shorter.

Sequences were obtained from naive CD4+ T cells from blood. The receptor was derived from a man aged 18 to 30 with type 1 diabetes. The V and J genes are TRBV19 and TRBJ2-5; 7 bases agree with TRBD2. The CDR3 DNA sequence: TGTGCCAGTAGTATACGAGCGGGGATAGTTCAAGAGACCCAGTACTTC. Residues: CASSIRAGIVQETQYF. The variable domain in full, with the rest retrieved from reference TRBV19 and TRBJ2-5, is DGGITQSPKYLFRKEGQNVTLSCEQNLNHDAMYWYRQDPGQGLRLIYYSQIVNDFQKGDIAEGYSVSREKKESFPLTVTSAQKNPTAFYLCASSIRAGIVQETQYFGPGTRLLVL.